This TCR beta chain was recovered during a study of T cells in Graves' hyperthyroidism and ophthalmopathy. Whole-study findings and limits: From stable hyperthyroidism, ophthalmopathy was set apart by a 13 V-J model. Blood held most thyroid clonotypes expanded above 0.001 frequency.

This clonotype was found many times. Its specificity is unknown. Criteria for exclusion of patients were uncontrolled infection, other autoimmune disease, pregnancy or lactation. Using RNA transcripts as the source, TCR beta CDR3 regions were amplified. Researchers ran a first-round RT-PCR on the TCR CDR3 using the HTBI primer set. Using its own MiXCR run on the multiplex PCR reads, TCRdb lists one record per CDR3 protein. Among roughly 570,000 distinct CDR3 sequences listed, 46% were seen once. The receptor's source is a young woman with Graves' hyperthyroidism. Sequencing was performed on peripheral blood or thyroid tissue (not recorded which).

CDR3: CASSLDTSNQPQHF. In DNA form, the CDR3 reads TGTGCCAGCAGCTTGGACACTAGCAATCAGCCCCAGCATTTT. V is TRBV7-8 and J is TRBJ1-5; TRBD1 is a possible D gene (5 bases). The length of the CDR3 is 14 residues. Between the trimmed V and J ends, which lost 3 bases and 0 bases, there was a span of 6 bases. The germline V gene encodes CDR1 SGHVS and CDR2 FQNEAQ.